A selection of T cell receptor beta chains follows, all from one sample in a study of control samples from healthy donors and cancer patients. Generated by immunoSEQ multiplex PCR, the TCRdb table keeps only in-frame clones and is missing some. Of about 110,000 clones listed, approximately 82% are singletons. Sequences were obtained from blood. These receptor sequences come from a young man in good health. Both conserved end residues are part of each CDR3. Fields, in order: J gene, V gene, D gene, clone size, CDR3 DNA, CDR3 protein. D genes are given only for firm matches. Rows give clone size only sometimes, using once, few, many, or a class for an expanded clone.

J: TRBJ1-2; V: TRBV25-1; D: TRBD1; size: medium-sized; DNA: TGTGCCAGCAGTGAATGGGGACAGGGGGCGAACTATGGCTACACCTTC; CDR3: CASSEWGQGANYGYTF
J: TRBJ2-3; V: TRBV3-1/TRBV3-2; D: NA; size: NA; DNA: TGTGCCAGCAGCCCCCGAAAGGGGGGCACAGATACGCAGTATTTT; CDR3: CASSPRKGGTDTQYF
J: TRBJ2-6; V: TRBV30; D: NA; size: NA; DNA: TGTGCCTGGGGGCAGGGAACTGGGGCCAACGTCCTGACTTTC; CDR3: CAWGQGTGANVLTF
J: TRBJ1-1; V: TRBV6-1; D: NA; size: NA; DNA: TGTGCCAGCAGTGAAGGAGTCAGGGCCCTTATGAACACTGAAGCTTTCTTT; CDR3: CASSEGVRALMNTEAFF
J: TRBJ2-3; V: TRBV5-1; D: TRBD1; size: NA; DNA: TGCGCCAGCAGCTTGGCCGAGACAGGGGGTTCCACAGATACGCAGTATTTT; CDR3: CASSLAETGGSTDTQYF
J: TRBJ1-5; V: TRBV6-2/TRBV6-3; D: NA; size: NA; DNA: TGTGCCAGCAGTTTAATAGGGGAGAATCAGCCCCAGCATTTT; CDR3: CASSLIGENQPQHF
J: TRBJ2-7; V: TRBV14; D: NA; size: NA; DNA: TGTGCCAGCAGACAAGATATAACGGGGCTTGTAGGAAAGCAGTACTTC; CDR3: CASRQDITGLVGKQYF
J: TRBJ1-2; V: TRBV5-1; D: NA; size: NA; DNA: TGCGCCAGCAACTCCGACGGGAACTATGGCTACACCTTC; CDR3: CASNSDGNYGYTF
J: TRBJ2-2; V: TRBV4-3; D: NA; size: NA; DNA: TGCGCCAGCAGCCAGAGACTGACAGTTACTGCGAACACCGGGGAGCTGTTTTTT; CDR3: CASSQRLTVTANTGELFF
J: TRBJ2-7; V: TRBV19; D: NA; size: NA; DNA: TGTGCCAGTAGGGCAGACCCGGGTCCCCCCTACGAGCAGTACTTC; CDR3: CASRADPGPPYEQYF
J: TRBJ1-1; V: TRBV20-1; D: NA; size: once; DNA: TGCAGTGCCTTCCTAAACACTGAAGCTTTCTTT; CDR3: CSAFLNTEAFF
J: TRBJ1-1; V: TRBV19; D: TRBD1; size: NA; DNA: TGTGCCAGTACCCCCAGGGGGGGATGGTTCACTGAAGCTTTCTTT; CDR3: CASTPRGGWFTEAFF
J: TRBJ2-1; V: TRBV28; D: TRBD2; size: NA; DNA: TGTGCCAGCAACGCTGGGACTAGCGGGGGGGCTTTTGAGCAGTTCTTC; CDR3: CASNAGTSGGAFEQFF
J: TRBJ1-5; V: TRBV5-6; D: TRBD1; size: NA; DNA: TGTGCCAGCAGCTTGGCCTCTGGGAGGGGGCAGGGTCAGCCCCAGCATTTT; CDR3: CASSLASGRGQGQPQHF
J: TRBJ1-6; V: TRBV6-5; D: NA; size: NA; DNA: TGTGCCAGCGGTCGGAGGGAAGCAGCGGGTTCACCCCTCCACTTT; CDR3: CASGRREAAGSPLHF
J: TRBJ2-2; V: TRBV25-1; D: NA; size: NA; DNA: TGTGCCAGCTCATGGAGCGCCATGGGAACCGGGGAGCTGTTTTTT; CDR3: CASSWSAMGTGELFF
J: TRBJ2-5; V: TRBV7-2; D: NA; size: NA; DNA: TGTGCCAGCAGCTTAGGGGGTCCCGTGGAGACCCAGTACTTC; CDR3: CASSLGGPVETQYF
J: TRBJ2-3; V: TRBV3-1/TRBV3-2; D: NA; size: NA; DNA: TGTGCCAGCAGCCAAACCCAGGTGGGGATCGCAGATACGCAGTATTTT; CDR3: CASSQTQVGIADTQYF
J: TRBJ1-5; V: TRBV28; D: TRBD1; size: NA; DNA: TGTGCCAGCAGTCCAGGGGGAGGTCAGCCCCAGCATTTT; CDR3: CASSPGGGQPQHF
J: TRBJ2-5; V: TRBV6-2/TRBV6-3; D: NA; size: once; DNA: TGTGCCAGCAGTTACCCCAGTATTTTCGCCACCCAAGGAGAGACCCAGTACTTC; CDR3: CASSYPSIFATQGETQYF
J: TRBJ2-7; V: TRBV7-8; D: TRBD1; size: few; DNA: TGTGCCAGCAGCCCCGGGACAGGGAAGCGGTACGAGCAGTACTTC; CDR3: CASSPGTGKRYEQYF
J: TRBJ2-1; V: TRBV12-3/TRBV12-4; D: NA; size: NA; DNA: TGTGCAAGTCTTGGAACCTACAATGAGCAGTTCTTC; CDR3: CASLGTYNEQFF